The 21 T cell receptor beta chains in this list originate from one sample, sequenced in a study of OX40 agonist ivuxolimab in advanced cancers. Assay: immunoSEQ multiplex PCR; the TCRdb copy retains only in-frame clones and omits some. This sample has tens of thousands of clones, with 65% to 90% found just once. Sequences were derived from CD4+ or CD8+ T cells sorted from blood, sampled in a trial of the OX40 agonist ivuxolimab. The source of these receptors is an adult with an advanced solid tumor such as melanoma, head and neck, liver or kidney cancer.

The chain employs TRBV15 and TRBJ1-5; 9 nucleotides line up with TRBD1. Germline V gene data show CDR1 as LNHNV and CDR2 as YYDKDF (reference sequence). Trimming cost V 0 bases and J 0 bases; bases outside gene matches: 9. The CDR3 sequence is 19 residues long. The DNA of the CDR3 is TGTGCCACCAGCAGAGATCAGAGGACAGGGGCTCATAGCAATCAGCCCCAGCATTTT. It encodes CATSRDQRTGAHSNQPQHF.

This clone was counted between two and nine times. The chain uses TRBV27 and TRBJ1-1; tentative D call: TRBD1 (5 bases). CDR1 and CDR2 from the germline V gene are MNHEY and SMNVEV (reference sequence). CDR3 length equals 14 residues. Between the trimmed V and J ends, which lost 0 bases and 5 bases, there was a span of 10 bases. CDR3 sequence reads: CASSLSWGVTEAFF. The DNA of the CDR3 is TGTGCCAGCAGTTTATCGTGGGGGGTTACTGAAGCTTTCTTT.

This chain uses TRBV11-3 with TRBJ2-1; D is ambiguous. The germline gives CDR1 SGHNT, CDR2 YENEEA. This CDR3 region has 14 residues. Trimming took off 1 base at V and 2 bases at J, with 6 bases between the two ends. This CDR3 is CASSLGPTYNEQFF. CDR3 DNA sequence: TGTGCCAGCAGCTTAGGACCGACCTACAATGAGCAGTTCTTC.

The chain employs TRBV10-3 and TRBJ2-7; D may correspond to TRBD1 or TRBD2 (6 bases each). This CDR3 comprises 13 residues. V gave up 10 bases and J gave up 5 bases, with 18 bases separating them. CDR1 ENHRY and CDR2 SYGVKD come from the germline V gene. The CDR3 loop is CATATRGPHEQYF. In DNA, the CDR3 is TGTGCCACCGCAACCCGGGGGCCCCACGAGCAGTACTTC.

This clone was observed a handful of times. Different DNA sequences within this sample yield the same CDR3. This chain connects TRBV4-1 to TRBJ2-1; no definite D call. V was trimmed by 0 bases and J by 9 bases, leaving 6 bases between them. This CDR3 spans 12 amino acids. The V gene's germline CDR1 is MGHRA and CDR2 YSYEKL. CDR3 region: CASSQDRSEQFF. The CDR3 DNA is TGCGCCAGCAGCCAAGATAGGAGTGAGCAGTTCTTC.

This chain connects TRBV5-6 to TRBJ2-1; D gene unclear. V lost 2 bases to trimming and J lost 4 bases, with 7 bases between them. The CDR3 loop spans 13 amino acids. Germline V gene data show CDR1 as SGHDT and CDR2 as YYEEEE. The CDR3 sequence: CASSFHLYNEQFF. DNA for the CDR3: TGTGCCAGCAGCTTTCACCTATACAATGAGCAGTTCTTC.

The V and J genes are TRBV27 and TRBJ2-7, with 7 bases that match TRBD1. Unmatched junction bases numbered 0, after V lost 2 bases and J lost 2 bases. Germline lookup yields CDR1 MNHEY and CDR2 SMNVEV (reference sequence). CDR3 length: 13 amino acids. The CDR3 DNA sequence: TGTGCCAGCAGTTTAGACAGGGCCTACGAGCAGTACTTC. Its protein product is CASSLDRAYEQYF.

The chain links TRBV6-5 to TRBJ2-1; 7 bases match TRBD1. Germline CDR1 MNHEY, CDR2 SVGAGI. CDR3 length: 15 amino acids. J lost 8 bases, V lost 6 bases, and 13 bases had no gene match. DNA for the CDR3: TGTGCCAGCAGCCTGGCCCAGCACAGGGGCCATGAGCAGTTCTTC. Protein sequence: CASSLAQHRGHEQFF.

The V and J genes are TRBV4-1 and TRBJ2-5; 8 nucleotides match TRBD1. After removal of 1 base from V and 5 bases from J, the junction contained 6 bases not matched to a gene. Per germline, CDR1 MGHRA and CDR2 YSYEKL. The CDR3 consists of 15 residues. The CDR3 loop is CASSQGFRGQETQYF. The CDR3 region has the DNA TGCGCCAGCAGCCAAGGCTTCAGGGGGCAGGAGACCCAGTACTTC.

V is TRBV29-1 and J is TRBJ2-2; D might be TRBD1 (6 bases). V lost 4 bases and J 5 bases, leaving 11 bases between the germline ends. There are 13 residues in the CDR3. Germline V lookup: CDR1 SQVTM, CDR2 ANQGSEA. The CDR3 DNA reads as TGCAGCGTTGCACAGGGAGAAACCGGGGAGCTGTTTTTT. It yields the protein CSVAQGETGELFF.

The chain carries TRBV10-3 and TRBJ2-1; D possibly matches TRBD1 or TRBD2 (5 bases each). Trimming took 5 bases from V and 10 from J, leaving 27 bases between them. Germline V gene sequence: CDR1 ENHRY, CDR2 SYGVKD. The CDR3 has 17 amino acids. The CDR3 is CAISPGPPGAYEGEQFF. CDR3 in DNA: TGTGCCATCAGTCCGGGACCCCCCGGGGCGTACGAGGGAGAGCAGTTCTTC.

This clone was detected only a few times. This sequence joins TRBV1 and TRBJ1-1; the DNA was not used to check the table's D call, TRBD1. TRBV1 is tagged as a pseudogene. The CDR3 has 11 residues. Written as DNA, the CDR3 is TGCACCAGCGACAGGGGCACTGAAGCTTTCTTT. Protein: CTSDRGTEAFF.

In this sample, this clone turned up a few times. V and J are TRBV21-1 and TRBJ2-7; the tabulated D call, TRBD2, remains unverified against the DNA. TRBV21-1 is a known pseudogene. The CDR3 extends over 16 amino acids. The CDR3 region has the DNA TGTGCCAGCAGCACCCGGGGGACCCTACCCTCCTACGAGCAGTACTTC. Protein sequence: CASSTRGTLPSYEQYF.

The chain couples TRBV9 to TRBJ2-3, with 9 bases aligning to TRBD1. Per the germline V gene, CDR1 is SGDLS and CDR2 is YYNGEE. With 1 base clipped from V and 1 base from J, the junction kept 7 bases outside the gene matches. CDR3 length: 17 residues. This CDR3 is CASSVWDRVGGTDTQYF. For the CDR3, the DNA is TGTGCCAGCAGCGTATGGGACAGGGTTGGAGGCACAGATACGCAGTATTTT.

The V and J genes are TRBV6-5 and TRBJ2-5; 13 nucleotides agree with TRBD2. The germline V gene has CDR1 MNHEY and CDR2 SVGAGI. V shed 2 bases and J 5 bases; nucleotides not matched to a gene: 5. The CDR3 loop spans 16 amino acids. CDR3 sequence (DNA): TGTGCCAGCAGTTACGCGACTAGCGGGAGGAAGGAGACCCAGTACTTC. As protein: CASSYATSGRKETQYF.

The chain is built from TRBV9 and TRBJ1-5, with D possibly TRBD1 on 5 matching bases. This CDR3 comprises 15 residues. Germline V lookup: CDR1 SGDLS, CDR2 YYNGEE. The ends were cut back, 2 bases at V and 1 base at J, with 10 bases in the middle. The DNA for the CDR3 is TGTGCCAGCAGCGTGGGGGTTGGAAGCAATCAGCCCCAGCATTTT. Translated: CASSVGVGSNQPQHF.

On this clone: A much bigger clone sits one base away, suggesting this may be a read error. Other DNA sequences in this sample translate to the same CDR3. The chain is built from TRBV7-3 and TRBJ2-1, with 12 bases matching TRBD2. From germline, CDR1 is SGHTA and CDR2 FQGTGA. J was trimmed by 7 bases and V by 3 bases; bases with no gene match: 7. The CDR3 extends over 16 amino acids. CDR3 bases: TGTGCCAGCAGCTTTAACCTAGCGGGGGGGCGAAATGAGCAGTTCTTC. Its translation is CASSFNLAGGRNEQFF.

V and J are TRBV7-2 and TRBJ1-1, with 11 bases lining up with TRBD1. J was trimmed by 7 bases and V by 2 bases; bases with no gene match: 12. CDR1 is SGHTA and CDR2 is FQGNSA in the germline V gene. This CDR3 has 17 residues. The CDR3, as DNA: TGTGCCAGCAGCTTAACCCCCGGGACAGGGGGGAGGGTTGAAGCTTTCTTT. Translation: CASSLTPGTGGRVEAFF.

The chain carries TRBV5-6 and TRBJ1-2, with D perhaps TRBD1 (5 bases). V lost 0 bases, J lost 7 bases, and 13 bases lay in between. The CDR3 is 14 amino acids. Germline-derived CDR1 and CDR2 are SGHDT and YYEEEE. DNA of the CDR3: TGTGCCAGCAGCTTGGATAAGGGGCCCAGTGGCTACACCTTC. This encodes CASSLDKGPSGYTF. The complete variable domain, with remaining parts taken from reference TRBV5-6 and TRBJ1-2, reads DAGVTQSPTHLIKTRGQQVTLRCSPKSGHDTVSWYQQALGQGPQFIFQYYEEEERQRGNFPDRFSGHQFPNYSSELNVNALLLGDSALYLCASSLDKGPSGYTFGSGTRLTVV.

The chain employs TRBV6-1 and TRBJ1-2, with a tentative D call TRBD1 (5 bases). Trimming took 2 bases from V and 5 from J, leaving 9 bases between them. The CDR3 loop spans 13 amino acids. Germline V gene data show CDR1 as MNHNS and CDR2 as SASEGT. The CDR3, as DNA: TGTGCCAGCAGTGAATCAGGGCGGTATGGCTACACCTTC. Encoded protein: CASSESGRYGYTF.

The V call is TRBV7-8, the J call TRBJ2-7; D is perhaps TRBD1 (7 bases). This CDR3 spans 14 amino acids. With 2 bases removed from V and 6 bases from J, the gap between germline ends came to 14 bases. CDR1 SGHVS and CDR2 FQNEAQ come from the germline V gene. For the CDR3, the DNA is TGTGCCAGCAGCTTACAGGGGGGTCGGGGCGAGCAGTACTTC. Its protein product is CASSLQGGRGEQYF.